This passage covers 21 T cell receptor beta chains from one sample sequenced in a study of a mutant IDH1 vaccine in newly diagnosed glioma. Regarding time point: week 35, safety follow-up. A single vaccine dose contained 300 ug of mutant IDH1 20-mer peptide, and topical imiquimod was used with it. Which antigens these TCRs recognize remains unknown. Only in-frame clones appear in the TCRdb table, and some are missing; sequencing was by immunoSEQ multiplex PCR. The sample lists about 50,000 clones; roughly 80% were seen once. The sample in question was PBMCs, obtained from a glioma patient whose treatment included an IDH1 peptide vaccine. The receptor source for this set is a woman aged 18-35 years with glioma.

The gene calls are TRBV4-3 and TRBJ1-5, with 7 bases aligning to TRBD1. The V segment lost 0 bases and the J segment 3 bases; nucleotides outside the gene matches: 2. Germline values: CDR1 LGHNA, CDR2 YSLEER. The CDR3 spans 15 residues. CDR3 region: CASSQEGQLNQPQHF. The CDR3 coding sequence is TGCGCCAGCAGCCAAGAGGGACAGCTCAATCAGCCCCAGCATTTT.

This clone occurred a few times. This chain links TRBV27 with TRBJ1-5, with D possibly matching TRBD1 (6 bases). The CDR3 has 15 amino acids. Trimming pared 6 bases from V and 2 bases from J, leaving 14 bases between. CDR1 is MNHEY, CDR2 SMNVEV, per germline (reference sequence). This CDR3 is CASSAIAGGNQPQHF. The CDR3 nucleotides read TGTGCCAGCAGCGCTATCGCAGGGGGCAATCAGCCCCAGCATTTT.

This clone was counted once. This rearrangement joins TRBV5-1 to TRBJ1-1; 8 bases agree with TRBD1. V was pared by 0 bases and J by 4 bases, with 5 bases of the junction left unmatched. In germline, CDR1 is SGHRS, CDR2 YFSETQ. The CDR3 is 15 residues long. Written as DNA, the CDR3 is TGCGCCAGCAGCTTGGGCAGGGGGCTTCTCACTGAAGCTTTCTTT. Translating gives CASSLGRGLLTEAFF.

This clone was picked up one time. The rearrangement uses TRBV6-1 and TRBJ2-7; a weak D match, TRBD1 (6 bases). The CDR3 extends over 14 amino acids. Germline V gene data show CDR1 as MNHNS and CDR2 as SASEGT. Trimming pared 5 bases from V and 4 bases from J, leaving 15 bases between. The CDR3 loop is CASSPQDSLYEQYF. In DNA form, the CDR3 reads TGTGCCAGCAGTCCTCAGGACAGTCTATACGAGCAGTACTTC.

The rearrangement uses TRBV13 and TRBJ2-7; D gene ambiguous. This CDR3 comprises 12 residues. The V end lost 4 bases, the J end lost 1 base, and 5 bases lay between the germline ends. CDR1 PRHDT and CDR2 FYEKMQ come from the germline V gene (reference sequence). CDR3 DNA: TGTGCCAGCAGCTCTACTTCCTACGAGCAGTACTTC. This translates into CASSSTSYEQYF. Together with reference TRBV13 and TRBJ2-7, the CDR3 gives the full variable domain: AAGVIQSPRHLIKEKRETATLKCYPIPRHDTVYWYQQGPGQDPQFLISFYEKMQSDKGSIPDRFSAQQFSDYHSELNMSSLELGDSALYFCASSSTSYEQYFGPGTRLTVT.

The chain employs TRBV7-2 and TRBJ2-7; TRBD1 agrees at 11 bases. V dropped 5 bases and J dropped 2; count of bases not matched to a gene: 5. The CDR3 spans 15 residues. Germline CDR1 is SGHTA and CDR2 is FQGNSA. CDR3 amino acids: CASSRGQGAAYEQYF. The CDR3 DNA reads as TGTGCCAGCAGCCGTGGACAGGGGGCTGCCTACGAGCAGTACTTC.

The V and J genes are TRBV27 and TRBJ2-7; D is tentatively TRBD1 or TRBD2 (5 bases each). V shed 5 bases and J shed 6 bases, with 14 bases lying between them. This CDR3 region has 13 residues. CDR1 is MNHEY, CDR2 SMNVEV, per germline (reference sequence). CDR3 loop: CASSGGGPREQYF. The CDR3 nucleotides are TGTGCCAGCAGTGGTGGGGGACCGCGCGAGCAGTACTTC.

The chain recombines TRBV11-3 with TRBJ2-2, with a possible D match to TRBD1 (6 bases). The CDR3 is 15 residues long. V was trimmed by 0 bases and J by 3 bases, leaving 8 bases between them. Germline CDR1 is SGHNT and CDR2 is YENEEA. Here the CDR3 reads CASSLEAGDTGELFF. CDR3 sequence (DNA): TGTGCCAGCAGCTTAGAAGCAGGGGACACCGGGGAGCTGTTTTTT.

The chain links TRBV5-1 to TRBJ1-2, with D uncertain. Germline V gene sequence: CDR1 SGHRS, CDR2 YFSETQ. This CDR3 has 13 residues. Trimming took 6 bases from V and 1 from J, leaving 10 bases between them. In DNA form, the CDR3 reads TGCGCCAGCACGGACGGTGGTAACTATGGCTACACCTTC. This gives the protein CASTDGGNYGYTF. Drawing the rest from reference TRBV5-1 and TRBJ1-2, the complete variable domain is KAGVTQTPRYLIKTRGQQVTLSCSPISGHRSVSWYQQTPGQGLQFLFEYFSETQRNKGNFPGRFSGRQFSNSRSEMNVSTLELGDSALYLCASTDGGNYGYTFGSGTRLTVV.

This chain uses TRBV5-1 with TRBJ2-7; TRBD2 agrees at 10 bases. This CDR3 region has 14 residues. Germline CDR1 and CDR2: SGHRS and YFSETQ. Losses at the gene ends were 4 bases for V and 2 bases for J; bases not matched to a gene: 3. The CDR3 sequence is CASSPGLAAYEQYF. As DNA, the CDR3 is TGCGCCAGCAGCCCAGGACTAGCGGCCTACGAGCAGTACTTC.

V usage is TRBV9 and J usage is TRBJ1-2; 9 nucleotides align to TRBD1. The germline gives CDR1 SGDLS, CDR2 YYNGEE. V trimming: 5 bases; J trimming: 5 bases; junction bases outside the gene matches: 34. The CDR3 is made up of 23 amino acids. The CDR3 sequence is CASRTSSPYPYSGTGREWYGYTF. The CDR3 nucleotides read TGTGCCAGCAGGACGTCGTCCCCCTACCCCTATTCCGGGACAGGGAGGGAGTGGTATGGCTACACCTTC.

This chain joins TRBV6-5 and TRBJ2-1; a weak D match, TRBD1 (6 bases). The CDR3 runs to 13 residues. Trimming cost V 6 bases and J 3 bases, with 9 bases left between them. Germline values: CDR1 MNHEY, CDR2 SVGAGI. CDR3 region: CASRPGHYNEQFF. CDR3 sequence (DNA): TGTGCCAGCAGGCCGGGACACTACAATGAGCAGTTCTTC.

The chain is built from TRBV2 and TRBJ1-2; D uncertain. Germline CDR1 and CDR2: SNHLY and FYNNEI. V shed 2 bases and J shed 4 bases, with 17 bases lying between them. The CDR3 extends over 16 amino acids. CDR3 amino acids: CASSEILLQRVYGYTF. The CDR3 DNA follows: TGTGCCAGCAGTGAAATCTTGCTCCAACGAGTCTATGGCTACACCTTC.

The chain employs TRBV5-6 and TRBJ1-6; the match to TRBD1 covers 10 bases. The CDR3 has 15 amino acids. With 4 bases clipped from V and 5 bases from J, the junction kept 3 bases outside the gene matches. Germline V gives CDR1 SGHDT, CDR2 YYEEEE. The CDR3 DNA reads TGTGCCAGCAGCCCCGGGACAGGGGATAATTCACCCCTCCACTTT. This sequence encodes CASSPGTGDNSPLHF.

Only a few counts were recorded for this clone. The rearrangement joins TRBV19 to TRBJ1-2; D possibly corresponds to TRBD1 (5 bases). Per germline, CDR1 LNHDA and CDR2 SQIVND (reference sequence). The CDR3 has 13 amino acids. Trimming left V 7 bases short and J 4 bases short, with 13 bases between. CDR3 in amino acids: CASTVGDRYGYTF. The CDR3 region has the DNA TGTGCCAGTACGGTAGGGGACCGCTATGGCTACACCTTC.

This CDR3 reads CASSPSPTPIDLHF. CDR3 nucleotides: TGTGCCAGCAGCCCCAGCCCCACGCCCATCGATCTCCACTTT. V and J are TRBV5-5 and TRBJ1-6, with no clear D. Trimming removed 4 bases from V and 16 bases from J, with 21 bases in between. Per the germline V gene, CDR1 is SGHKS and CDR2 is YYEKEE (reference sequence). The CDR3 covers 14 residues.

This chain connects TRBV18 to TRBJ1-6; unclear D gene. V was clipped by 1 base and J by 0 bases, with 10 bases between them. The CDR3 runs 17 residues. From germline, CDR1 is KGHSH and CDR2 LQKENI. The CDR3: CASSPRGESSYNSPLHF. Here the CDR3 DNA reads TGTGCCAGCTCACCACGGGGAGAGAGCTCCTATAATTCACCCCTCCACTTT.

This clone was counted once. The V call is TRBV15, the J call TRBJ2-3, with 10 bases lining up with TRBD2. Per germline, CDR1 LNHNV and CDR2 YYDKDF (reference sequence). V shed 6 bases, J shed 5 bases, and the junction held 20 bases outside the gene matches. This CDR3 region has 19 residues. DNA for the CDR3: TGTGCCACCAGACGAGAGAGGCCTAGCGGGAGCCCGGGCGTAGATACGCAGTATTTT. Its translation is CATRRERPSGSPGVDTQYF.

This clone was recorded once. The chain is built from TRBV18 and TRBJ1-1; 9 bases map to TRBD1. Germline CDR1 reads KGHSH; CDR2 reads LQKENI. J lost 3 bases, V lost 3 bases, and 8 bases had no gene match. The CDR3 loop spans 16 amino acids. CDR3 region: CASSPPWDREYTEAFF. Here the CDR3 DNA reads TGTGCCAGCTCACCCCCTTGGGACAGGGAGTACACTGAAGCTTTCTTT.

The J gene is TRBJ2-7, the V gene TRBV7-9; D gene unclear. CDR3 size: 14 residues. Germline-derived CDR1 and CDR2 are SEHNR and FQNEAQ (reference sequence). The V and J ends lost 1 base and 3 bases respectively, with 10 bases between them. The CDR3 DNA reads as TGTGCCAGCAGCTTAGACTCCGGATTCTACGAGCAGTACTTC. Amino acids: CASSLDSGFYEQYF. The complete variable domain, with remaining parts taken from reference TRBV7-9 and TRBJ2-7, reads DTGVSQNPRHKITKRGQNVTFRCDPISEHNRLYWYRQTLGQGPEFLTYFQNEAQLEKSRLLSDRFSAERPKGSFSTLEIQRTEQGDSAMYLCASSLDSGFYEQYFGPGTRLTVT.

The chain uses TRBV18 and TRBJ1-5, with D perhaps matching TRBD1 (5 bases). Trimming cost V 2 bases and J 6 bases, with 17 bases left between them. CDR3 length: 16 amino acids. Germline CDR1 reads KGHSH; CDR2 reads LQKENI. In nucleotides, the CDR3 is TGTGCCAGCTCACCATTTGGGCAGGGAAGGGGTCAGCCCCAGCATTTT. It yields the protein CASSPFGQGRGQPQHF.